These T cell receptor beta chains were read from a single sample in a study of cytomegalovirus exposure and HLA in healthy donors. TCRdb's table, derived via immunoSEQ multiplex PCR, lists solely in-frame clones and lacks some. The sample lists about 180,000 clones; around 80% were seen once. The sample was PBMCs. The receptors come from a girl under 18 in good health and CMV-seropositive. CDR3s include the opening cysteine and the closing phenylalanine or tryptophan. D genes are given only for firm matches. Clone sizes are given selectively: once, few, many, or a class where the clone is expanded.

TRBD1	TRBJ2-5	TRBV29-1	16	-	CSVEVPGQGNQETQYF	TGCAGCGTTGAAGTTCCGGGACAGGGTAATCAAGAGACCCAGTACTTC
TRBD2	TRBJ2-3	TRBV5-1	16	-	CASSSLAGGSTDTQYF	TGCGCCAGCAGCTCCCTAGCGGGAGGGTCCACAGATACGCAGTATTTT
-	TRBJ2-2	TRBV7-3	14	-	CASSSGLFTGELFF	TGTGCCAGCAGCTCCGGACTCTTCACCGGGGAGCTGTTTTTT
TRBD1	TRBJ1-5	TRBV30	13	-	CAWSRTGAQPQHF	TGTGCCTGGAGTCGAACAGGGGCTCAGCCCCAGCATTTT
-	TRBJ2-1	TRBV5-5	14	-	CASSPPLGLPEEFF	TGTGCCAGCAGCCCTCCTTTGGGACTCCCCGAGGAGTTCTTC
TRBD1	TRBJ2-3	TRBV10-3	15	-	CAIRTGTDGTDTQYF	TGTGCCATCAGGACCGGGACAGACGGCACAGATACGCAGTATTTT
-	TRBJ1-2	TRBV7-9	13	-	CASSMTPAWGYTF	TGTGCCAGCAGCATGACACCGGCCTGGGGCTACACCTTC
TRBD1	TRBJ2-3	TRBV11-3	16	-	CASSAAGRGRTDTQYF	TGTGCCAGCAGCGCCGCGGGCAGGGGGCGTACAGATACGCAGTATTTT
-	TRBJ1-2	TRBV7-9	15	-	CASSRISGGEYGYTF	TGTGCCAGCAGCCGGATTTCGGGGGGTGAATATGGCTACACCTTC
-	TRBJ1-5	TRBV5-6	17	once	CASSLADGGASNQPQHF	TGTGCCAGCAGCTTGGCAGACGGGGGGGCCTCCAATCAGCCCCAGCATTTT
TRBD1	TRBJ1-1	TRBV6-5	15	-	CASSYRTGANTEAFF	TGTGCCAGCAGTTACCGGACAGGTGCGAACACTGAAGCTTTCTTT
TRBD1	TRBJ1-1	TRBV11-2	12	-	CASSEDRGLRGF	TGTGCCAGCAGCGAGGACAGGGGGCTGAGGGGCTTT
-	TRBJ2-3	TRBV5-1	17	-	CASSLGGLAPYTDTQYF	TGCGCCAGCAGCTTGGGGGGGCTAGCTCCTTACACAGATACGCAGTATTTT
TRBD2	TRBJ2-5	TRBV7-8	17	-	CASSPEVTSGSPRAQYF	TGTGCCAGCAGCCCCGAGGTGACTAGCGGGTCCCCTAGGGCCCAGTACTTC
TRBD1	TRBJ2-2	TRBV7-9	17	-	CASISLQGNGNTGELFF	TGTGCCAGCATTTCGTTACAGGGGAATGGGAACACCGGGGAGCTGTTTTTT
-	TRBJ2-3	TRBV11-2	16	-	CASSSWSRAEKFPQYF	TGTGCCAGCAGCTCCTGGTCGCGCGCGGAGAAATTTCCGCAGTATTTT
TRBD2	TRBJ2-7	TRBV5-5	15	-	CASSGGTSGDYEQYF	TGTGCCAGCAGCGGAGGGACTAGCGGAGACTACGAGCAGTACTTC
TRBD1	TRBJ2-7	TRBV10-3	15	-	CAIHEDRGGTYEQYF	TGTGCCATCCACGAGGACAGGGGAGGGACCTACGAGCAGTACTTC
TRBD2	TRBJ2-1	TRBV6-4	15	-	CASSDTSGGYNEQFF	TGTGCCAGCAGTGACACTAGCGGGGGTTACAATGAGCAGTTCTTC
-	TRBJ2-5	TRBV9	16	-	CASSRGGTLRQETQYF	TGTGCCAGCAGCCGGGGAGGAACTCTCAGGCAAGAGACCCAGTACTTC
-	TRBJ2-7	TRBV27	15	once	CASSHTGLSSYEQYF	TGTGCCAGCAGTCACACAGGATTAAGCTCCTACGAGCAGTACTTC
-	TRBJ1-2	TRBV6-1	14	-	CASSETGPRVGYTF	TGTGCCAGCAGTGAAACAGGGCCCCGAGTGGGCTACACCTTC
TRBD1	TRBJ2-5	TRBV6-5	15	-	CASSDRGLYQETQYF	TGTGCCAGCTCAGACAGGGGGCTGTACCAAGAGACCCAGTACTTC
-	TRBJ1-2	TRBV5-8	13	-	CASSLEGGFGYTF	TGTGCCAGCAGCTTGGAAGGGGGATTTGGCTACACCTTC
TRBD2	TRBJ2-1	TRBV5-1	14	-	CASSSSGIVDEQFF	TGCGCCAGCAGCTCTAGCGGGATCGTAGATGAGCAGTTCTTC
TRBD2	TRBJ2-1	TRBV11-2	14	-	CASSFDRDSGGVFF	TGTGCCAGCAGCTTCGATCGTGATAGCGGGGGGGTTTTCTTC
TRBD1	TRBJ1-5	TRBV7-9	14	-	CASSEGQGNQPQHF	TGTGCCAGCAGCGAAGGACAGGGCAATCAGCCCCAGCATTTT
TRBD1	TRBJ2-7	TRBV11-2	15	-	CASSLGRTGTYEQYF	TGTGCCAGCAGCCTAGGGAGGACAGGGACCTACGAGCAGTACTTC
-	TRBJ1-2	TRBV11-1	13	-	CASSHSGTKGYTF	TGTGCCAGCAGTCACTCCGGGACAAAGGGCTACACCTTC
-	TRBJ2-1	TRBV15	14	-	CATSTRDSYNEQFF	TGTGCCACCAGCACCAGAGACAGCTACAATGAGCAGTTCTTC
TRBD2	TRBJ2-7	TRBV27	19	-	CASSLGGPGLAGGPNEQYF	TGTGCCAGCAGTTTAGGGGGGCCGGGACTAGCGGGAGGGCCAAACGAGCAGTACTTC
-	TRBJ2-5	TRBV30	13	-	CAWRGGARETQYF	TGTGCCTGGAGAGGGGGGGCTCGAGAGACCCAGTACTTC
TRBD2	TRBJ2-7	TRBV10-2	16	-	CASSTDSGSRSYEQYF	TGCGCCAGCAGTACCGATAGCGGGAGTCGGTCCTACGAGCAGTACTTC
TRBD2	TRBJ2-7	TRBV29-1	14	-	CSVAGTSGSYEQYF	TGCAGCGTTGCCGGGACTAGCGGCTCCTACGAGCAGTACTTC
-	TRBJ1-2	TRBV19	14	-	CASRVVHSNYGYTF	TGTGCCAGTCGAGTGGTTCACAGCAACTATGGCTACACCTTC
TRBD2	TRBJ2-3	TRBV7-6	14	-	CASSPSGSTDTQYF	TGTGCCAGCAGCCCTAGCGGAAGCACAGATACGCAGTATTTT
TRBD1	TRBJ1-1	TRBV11-2	12	once	CASSPDRGEAFF	TGTGCCAGCAGCCCGGACAGGGGTGAAGCTTTCTTT
-	TRBJ2-7	TRBV4-1	13	-	CASSQVIPYEQYF	TGCGCCAGCAGCCAAGTTATCCCCTACGAGCAGTACTTC
-	TRBJ1-1	TRBV5-1	14	-	CASSFTGTGTEAFF	TGCGCCAGCAGCTTCACAGGGACGGGAACTGAAGCTTTCTTT
TRBD1	TRBJ1-2	TRBV11-2	14	-	CASRSTGAGVGYTF	TGTGCCAGCAGGTCTACAGGGGCCGGGGTCGGCTACACCTTC
-	TRBJ1-1	TRBV7-9	12	few	CASSFLNTEAFF	TGTGCCAGCAGCTTCTTAAACACTGAAGCTTTCTTT